The clone carrying this TCR beta chain showed up just a few times. This specimen belongs to a study of blood T cells in healthy people across ages. Trimming removed 0 bases at V and 4 bases at J, with 11 bases between. Per the germline V gene, CDR1 is SGDLS and CDR2 is YYNGEE. CDR3 size: 15 residues. The second PCR ran about 6 to 12 cycles with a sample-barcoded 5' primer and J-beta primers. A template-switch adaptor that had 12 random nucleotides put a tag on each cDNA molecule. TCRdb reanalysed the 5' RACE reads using MiXCR and keeps one entry per CDR3 protein. The repertoire has 600,000 to 900,000 distinct CDR3 sequences, roughly 25% of them found once; the top ten carry under 3%. The data were also submitted as part of a second study, on T cells of mothers and their children.

J is TRBJ2-1 and V is TRBV9, with TRBD2 as a possible D gene (5 bases). The sample consisted of blood. The sequence was collected from a boy aged 5-17 years in good health. This CDR3 reads CASSVGRGTYNEQFF. CDR3 nucleotides: TGTGCCAGCAGCGTAGGACGGGGTACTTACAATGAGCAGTTCTTC.